Listed below are T cell receptor beta chains from one sample, sequenced in a study of T cell responses to AZD1222 COVID-19 vaccine. Data came from immunoSEQ multiplex PCR; TCRdb stores just in-frame clones and leaves some out. The data contain some 130,000 clones, around 93% of them singletons. The sample was peripheral blood, taken on day 0 of AZD1222 vaccination. The receptors shown here come from an adult in good health. The conserved cysteine and the conserved F or W are not part of the CDR3 here.

>TRBJ1-5|TRBV2
ASSFDTLLNQPQH
>TRBJ1-1|TRBV7-2
ASSQTTGRLEAF
>TRBJ2-1|TRBV11-2
ASSLEFGYGYNEQF
>TRBJ1-6|TRBV7-3
ASSTTGTGSSPLH
>TRBJ2-3|TRBV2
ASSEVGGYTDTQY
>TRBJ2-1|TRBV4-3
ASSHQQGRNEQF
>TRBJ2-2|TRBV7-9
ASSFPGQGAGELF
>TRBJ2-5|TRBV6-5
ASTLRQQETQY
>TRBJ1-5|TRBV28
ASSSDSEGEH
>TRBJ2-6|TRBV5-1
ASSPIPGSGANVLT
>TRBJ1-4|TRBV6-5
ASSLGSGEKLF
>TRBJ2-1|TRBV11-3
ASSLPGGSGRIAGNEQF
>TRBJ1-1|TRBV3-1/TRBV3-2
ASSERSLPSAF
>TRBJ2-3|TRBV11-2
ASSFLLGDTDTQY
>TRBJ1-1|TRBV19
ASQENTEAF
>TRBJ2-3|TRBV7-3
ASSSGLAGDTQY
>TRBJ2-1|TRBV7-9
ASSLTGNNEQF
>TRBJ1-4|TRBV7-9
ASSPEGQRNEKLF
>TRBJ1-3|TRBV28
ASRGTHSGNTIY
>TRBJ2-7|TRBV5-1
ASSSGQPSYEQY
>TRBJ2-2|TRBV7-2
ASSRDRLNTGELF
>TRBJ1-4|TRBV4-1
ASSQSPPRWATNEKLF
>TRBJ2-7|TRBV20-1
SASGLAVYEQY
>TRBJ1-2|TRBV11-2
ASSLSLGSYGYT
>TRBJ2-3|TRBV28
ASSQLAGRTDTQY